This TCR beta chain was observed in a study of T cell responses to AZD1222 COVID-19 vaccine. Deletions cut 3 bases from V and 5 bases from J, with 16 bases between. The CDR3 is made up of 15 amino acids. Germline lookup yields CDR1 MNHEY and CDR2 SVGAGI. Profiling relied on immunoSEQ multiplex PCR, and the TCRdb table lists in-frame clones only, not all of them. The sample records about 200,000 clones, about 93% being singletons. The genes are TRBV6-5 and TRBJ1-2, with D perhaps TRBD1 (5 bases). This clonotype originated in an adult who received the AZD1222 COVID-19 vaccine. Sample: peripheral blood, taken 28 days after the second AZD1222 dose. CDR3 coding DNA: TGTGCCAGCAGTTATAGCGACAGACCCCTTTATGGCTACACCTTC. It encodes CASSYSDRPLYGYTF.